A selection of T cell receptor beta chains follows, all from one sample in a study of post-analysis software for immune sequencing data. TCRdb reprocessed the PCR reads with MiXCR, giving one entry per CDR3 protein. In the table there are under 900,000 distinct CDR3 sequences, 53% of which are singletons. The sample comprised blood. These receptors originate from a girl aged 10-17 years with multiple sclerosis. Both conserved end residues are part of each CDR3. The D gene is left open where the match is weak. Not every row has a clone size; where given, it reads once, few, many or a size class.

d_gene	v_gene	abundance	j_gene	CDR3aa	CDR3nt
.	TRBV5-1	.	TRBJ2-7	CASMYHGSSYEQYF	TGCGCCAGCATGTATCACGGGAGTTCCTACGAGCAGTACTTC
TRBD2	TRBV20-1	.	TRBJ2-1	CSARWTSGYNEQFF	TGCAGTGCTCGATGGACTAGCGGTTACAATGAGCAGTTCTTC
TRBD2	TRBV9	few	TRBJ2-1	CASSGESGSLFAEQFF	TGTGCCAGCAGCGGGGAAAGCGGGAGTTTGTTTGCTGAGCAGTTCTTC
.	TRBV15	few	TRBJ2-3	CATSLVAGSDTQYF	TGTGCCACCAGCCTAGTCGCGGGGTCAGATACGCAGTATTTT
TRBD1	TRBV5-1	.	TRBJ2-6	CASSLARTGDSGANVLTF	TGCGCCAGCAGCTTGGCGCGGACAGGGGACTCTGGGGCCAACGTCCTGACTTTC
.	TRBV2	.	TRBJ2-5	CASSTGYQYF	TGTGCCAGCAGTACAGGCTACCAGTACTTC
.	TRBV5-6	.	TRBJ2-5	CASSLPLGGVGGQETQYF	TGTGCCAGCAGCTTGCCCCTCGGTGGGGTCGGTGGCCAAGAGACCCAGTACTTC
.	TRBV5-1	.	TRBJ2-5	CASSLLAGLSRETQYF	TGCGCCAGCAGCTTGCTGGCGGGCCTAAGCAGGGAGACCCAGTACTTC
.	TRBV18	few	TRBJ1-2	CASSSLQVGRNYGYTF	TGTGCCAGCTCATCCTTACAGGTCGGGAGGAACTATGGCTACACCTTC
.	TRBV6-1	once	TRBJ2-4	CASSEEVIFRGNIQYF	TGTGCCAGCAGTGAAGAGGTCATATTCCGTGGAAACATTCAGTACTTC
TRBD2	TRBV20-1	.	TRBJ2-5	CSASGAAGSGETQYF	TGCAGTGCTAGTGGCGCAGCGGGAAGTGGGGAGACCCAGTACTTC
TRBD2	TRBV12-3/TRBV12-4	.	TRBJ2-1	CASSLRSGSGDEQFF	TGTGCCAGCAGTTTAAGGAGCGGGAGCGGCGATGAGCAGTTCTTC
TRBD1	TRBV7-9	few	TRBJ1-1	CASSYRQGTEAFF	TGTGCCAGCAGCTACAGACAGGGCACTGAAGCTTTCTTT
.	TRBV5-1	.	TRBJ2-3	CASSSRQGGGTDTQYF	TGCGCCAGCAGCTCTCGACAGGGAGGGGGAACAGATACGCAGTATTTT
.	TRBV15	.	TRBJ1-5	CATSSSFDGSAPQHF	TGTGCCACCAGCTCCTCTTTCGACGGTAGTGCGCCCCAGCATTTT
TRBD1	TRBV20-1	once	TRBJ2-7	CSASDRGLAYEQYF	TGCAGTGCTAGCGACAGGGGGCTGGCCTACGAGCAGTACTTC
.	TRBV5-1	.	TRBJ2-2	CASRFDTGERFF	TGCGCCAGCAGGTTCGACACCGGGGAGCGGTTTTTT
.	TRBV20-1	.	TRBJ2-1	CSARSMEGSYNEQFF	TGCAGTGCTCGCTCTATGGAGGGCTCCTACAATGAGCAGTTCTTC
.	TRBV20-1	few	TRBJ2-4	CSARSPILAKNIQYF	TGCAGTGCTAGATCGCCGATTCTAGCCAAAAACATTCAGTACTTC
.	TRBV3-1	.	TRBJ2-1	CASSQDPRFSFF	TGTGCCAGCAGCCAAGACCCCCGTTTTTCGTTCTTC
TRBD2	TRBV6-5	.	TRBJ2-5	CASSYSASGGLLKTQYF	TGTGCCAGCAGTTACTCGGCTAGCGGGGGGCTTCTGAAGACCCAGTACTTC
TRBD1	TRBV5-1	.	TRBJ2-7	CASGQGSEQYF	TGCGCCAGCGGACAGGGGAGCGAGCAGTACTTC
TRBD2	TRBV15	.	TRBJ2-1	CATSRDRLAGGGGEQFF	TGTGCCACCAGCAGAGATCGACTAGCGGGAGGCGGGGGTGAGCAGTTCTTC
TRBD1	TRBV5-1	.	TRBJ2-1	CASSGGQGPYNEQFF	TGCGCCAGCAGCGGGGGACAGGGTCCTTACAATGAGCAGTTCTTC
.	TRBV19	.	TRBJ2-7	CASSIGGGTYEQYF	TGTGCCAGTAGTATAGGAGGAGGGACCTACGAGCAGTACTTC
.	TRBV24-1	.	TRBJ1-2	CTTSDSNYGYTF	TGTACCACCAGTGATTCCAACTATGGCTACACCTTC